The clone carrying this T cell receptor beta chain was seen repeatedly, ten times or more. Antigen specificity is unknown. From germline, CDR1 is MNHEY and CDR2 SVGEGT. Losses at the gene ends were 6 bases for V and 4 bases for J; bases not matched to a gene: 17. This CDR3 region has 18 residues. The record originates from a study of response to subunit inactivated influenza vaccine. Whole-study results and caveats: It was suggested by the authors that few new T cells are recruited by each seasonal influenza vaccination.

TCRdb ran MiXCR on the RT-PCR reads and lists one entry per CDR3 protein. The sample lists roughly 620,000 distinct CDR3 sequences, approximately 10% occurring once. The same specimen was also included in a second study, on T cells expressing NK-cell markers. That source notes: The authors made TCR beta cDNA libraries by 5'RACE template switching. This switching added a universal primer site and UMIs. The authors derived TCR beta repertoires from sorted CD3+CD56+NKG2C+, CD3+CD56+NKG2C- and CD3+CD56-NKG2C+ T cells. Of the CD8+ T cells in 5 to 7 donors, roughly 1.0-7.5% belonged to dominant NKG2C+ clonotypes. A few donors likewise had their CD3+CD56-NKG2C+ fraction led by these clonotypes.

Sequenced material: PBMCs from blood, taken on the day of vaccination. The rearrangement uses TRBV6-2 or TRBV6-3 and TRBJ2-1; 8 nucleotides match TRBD2. This TCR was recovered from a man aged 50 to 59 who received an inactivated influenza vaccine. DNA of the CDR3: TGTGCCAGCAGCAATGATGGTACGGGGGGGCGTGCTTACAATGAGCAGTTCTTC. The encoded protein is CASSNDGTGGRAYNEQFF.